The 3 T cell receptor beta chains below all came from one sample that was sequenced in a study of T cell responses to AZD1222 COVID-19 vaccine. Here immunoSEQ multiplex PCR was the method, and the copy in TCRdb shows in-frame clones only, minus some. The sample records some 190,000 clones, around 90% being singletons. The source was peripheral blood, collected 28 days after the second AZD1222 dose. Source of these receptors: an adult who received the AZD1222 COVID-19 vaccine.

The genes are TRBV5-5 and TRBJ1-2; the match to TRBD1 covers 7 bases. CDR3 length: 15 amino acids. The germline V gene has CDR1 SGHKS and CDR2 YYEKEE (reference sequence). With V trimmed by 0 bases and J by 7 bases, 9 bases remained unmatched. In nucleotides, the CDR3 is TGTGCCAGCAGCTTGGACCTAGGGGGCTATGGTGGCTACACCTTC. This translates into CASSLDLGGYGGYTF.

This clone was found a few times. The V call is TRBV30, the J call TRBJ2-2; D is uncertain. Trimming stripped 0 bases from V and 6 bases from J, with 8 bases between. This CDR3 has 13 amino acids. Germline CDR1 and CDR2: GTSNPN and SVGIG (reference sequence). CDR3 nucleotide sequence: TGTGCCTGGAGTGTAGGAAGGGCCGGGGAGCTGTTTTTT. Translating gives CAWSVGRAGELFF.

This chain connects TRBV18 to TRBJ1-1, with D uncertain. The germline CDR1 and CDR2 sequences are KGHSH and LQKENI. The V end was cut by 2 bases, the J end by 5 bases, with 9 bases between. The CDR3 has 13 amino acids. Written as DNA, the CDR3 is TGTGCCAGCTCACCAAATCAAGGGACTGAAGCTTTCTTT. As protein: CASSPNQGTEAFF.